Below, one TCR beta chain is given with its context. The CDR3 sequence is 11 residues long. The V and J ends lost 5 bases and 10 bases respectively, with 12 bases between them. CDR1 and CDR2 (germline): KGHSH, LQKENI. This sample was taken from a study of control samples from healthy donors and cancer patients. Measured with immunoSEQ multiplex PCR; TCRdb has only the in-frame clones, and not every one. This sample carries a few hundred thousand clones, approximately 90% of them seen once, and the ten largest clones take about 6.3%. V and J are TRBV18 and TRBJ2-7, with a possible D match to TRBD2 (5 bases). The clonotype originates from a man aged 35 to 55 with head and neck cancer. Material for sequencing was PBMCs. The CDR3 reads CASSSVTGQYF. For the CDR3, the DNA is TGTGCCAGCTCATCAGTGACGGGACAGTACTTC.